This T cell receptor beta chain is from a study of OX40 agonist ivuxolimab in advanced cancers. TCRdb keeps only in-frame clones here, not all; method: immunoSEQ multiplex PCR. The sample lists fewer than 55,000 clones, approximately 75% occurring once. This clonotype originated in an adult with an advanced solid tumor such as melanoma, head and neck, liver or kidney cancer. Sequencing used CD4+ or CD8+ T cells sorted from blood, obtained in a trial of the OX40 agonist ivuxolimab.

DNA for the CDR3: TGCGCCAGCAGGCGGGGGCCCGTTGGAAACACCATATATTTT. It specifies CASRRGPVGNTIYF. V is TRBV10-2 and J is TRBJ1-3, with D perhaps TRBD1 (6 bases). Trimming cost V 6 bases and J 3 bases, with 12 bases left between them. Germline V CDR1 and CDR2: WSHSY, SAAADI. The CDR3 covers 14 residues.